This TCR beta chain was sequenced for a study of post-analysis software for immune sequencing data. This CDR3 has 17 residues. V lost 5 bases to trimming and J lost 2 bases, with 22 bases between them. Germline V gene sequence: CDR1 SGHTA, CDR2 FQGNSA. Unique molecular identifiers tagged the TCR beta cDNA libraries. TCRdb ran MiXCR on the PCR reads and lists one entry per CDR3 protein. The sample contains hundreds of thousands of distinct CDR3 sequences, less than 35% of which appear only once. Comment on this clonotype: The antigen remains unidentified.

General study findings and limits: About five TRBV segments occurring more often in patients than controls included TRBV5-6, TRBV5-1 and TRBV20-1.

Sequencing input: blood. The V and J genes are TRBV7-2 and TRBJ2-7, with D tentatively TRBD1 (5 bases). This clonotype originated in a girl under 18 with multiple sclerosis. Written as DNA, the CDR3 is TGTGCCAGCAGCCTGGGTTCCCCTAGTGACAGTACCTACGAGCAGTACTTC. Its protein product is CASSLGSPSDSTYEQYF.